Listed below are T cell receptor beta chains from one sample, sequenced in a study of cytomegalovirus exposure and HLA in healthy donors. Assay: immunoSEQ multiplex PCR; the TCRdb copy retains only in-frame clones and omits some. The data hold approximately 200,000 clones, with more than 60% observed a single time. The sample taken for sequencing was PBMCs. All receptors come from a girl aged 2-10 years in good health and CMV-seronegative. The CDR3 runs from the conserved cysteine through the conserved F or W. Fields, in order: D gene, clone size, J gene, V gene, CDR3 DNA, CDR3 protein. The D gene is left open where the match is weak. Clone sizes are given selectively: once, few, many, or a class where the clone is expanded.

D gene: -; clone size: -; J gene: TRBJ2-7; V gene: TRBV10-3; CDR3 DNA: TGTGCCATCAGTGAGTCGCCGGGAGAGGGCTACGAGCAGTACTTC; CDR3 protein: CAISESPGEGYEQYF
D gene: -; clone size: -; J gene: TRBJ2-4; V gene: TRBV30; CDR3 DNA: TGTGCCTGGAGTGCTCAGGGGCTCATTCAAGCCAAAAACATTCAGTACTTC; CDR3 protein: CAWSAQGLIQAKNIQYF
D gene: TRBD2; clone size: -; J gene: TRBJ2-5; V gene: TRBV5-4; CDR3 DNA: TGTGCCAGCAGCTTGTGGGCTAGCGGGGGGGCAGAGACCCAGTACTTC; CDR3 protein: CASSLWASGGAETQYF
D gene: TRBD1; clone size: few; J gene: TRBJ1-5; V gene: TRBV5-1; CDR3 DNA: TGCGCCAGCAGCACAGGGACAGCCACCTATAGCAATCAGCCCCAGCATTTT; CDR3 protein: CASSTGTATYSNQPQHF
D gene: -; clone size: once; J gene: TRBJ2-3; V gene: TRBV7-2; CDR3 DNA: TGTGCCAGCAGCTTAGATCTGCGGTCCACAGATACGCAGTATTTT; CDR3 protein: CASSLDLRSTDTQYF
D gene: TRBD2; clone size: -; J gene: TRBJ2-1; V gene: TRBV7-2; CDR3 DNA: TGTGCCAGCAGCTCTACGGGACTAGCGGGAGGGGGCTCCTACAATGAGCAGTTCTTC; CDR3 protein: CASSSTGLAGGGSYNEQFF
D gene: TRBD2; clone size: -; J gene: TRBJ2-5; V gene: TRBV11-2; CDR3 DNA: TGTGCCAGCAGCCGCACTAGCGGAGAGACCCAGTACTTC; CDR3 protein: CASSRTSGETQYF
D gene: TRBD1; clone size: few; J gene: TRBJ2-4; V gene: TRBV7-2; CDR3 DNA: TGTGCCAGCAGGAGAGGTGGGACAGATAAAAACATTCAGTACTTC; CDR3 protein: CASRRGGTDKNIQYF
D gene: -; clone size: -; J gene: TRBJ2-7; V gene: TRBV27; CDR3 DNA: TGTGCCAGCAGCCATTTAGCCGGGACATCAAACTACGAGCAGTACTTC; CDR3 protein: CASSHLAGTSNYEQYF
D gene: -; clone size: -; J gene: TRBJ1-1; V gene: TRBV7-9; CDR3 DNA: TGTGCCAGCGGAAGGGAGGGAGTTATGGAGGCTTTCTTT; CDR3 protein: CASGREGVMEAFF
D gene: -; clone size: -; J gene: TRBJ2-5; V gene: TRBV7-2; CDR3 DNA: TGTGCCAGCAGCCCGATGGGACTCATTTACGAGACCCAGTACTTC; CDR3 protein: CASSPMGLIYETQYF
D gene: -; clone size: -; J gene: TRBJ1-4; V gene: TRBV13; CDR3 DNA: TGTGCCAGCAGCTCACGGAGGACGGCTAATGAAAAACTGTTTTTT; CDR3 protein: CASSSRRTANEKLFF
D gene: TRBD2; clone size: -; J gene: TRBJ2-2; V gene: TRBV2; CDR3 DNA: TGTGCCAGCAGTACCGGGACTAGATACACCGGGGAGCTGTTTTTT; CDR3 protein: CASSTGTRYTGELFF
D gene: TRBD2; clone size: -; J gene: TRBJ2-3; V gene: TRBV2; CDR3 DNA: TGTGCCAGCGGCTGGGTCCCTGCTAGCGGGAAGACAGATACGCAGTATTTT; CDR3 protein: CASGWVPASGKTDTQYF
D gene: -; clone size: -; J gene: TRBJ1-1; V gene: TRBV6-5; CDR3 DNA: TGTGCCAGCAGAAGGTCCAACAGCCTGAACACTGAAGCTTTCTTT; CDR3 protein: CASRRSNSLNTEAFF
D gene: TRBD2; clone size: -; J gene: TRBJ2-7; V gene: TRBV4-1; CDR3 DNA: TGCGCCAGCAGCCAAGGGGGACTAGAGGTCGAGCAGTACTTC; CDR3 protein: CASSQGGLEVEQYF
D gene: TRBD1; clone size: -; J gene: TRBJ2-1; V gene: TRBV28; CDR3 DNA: TGTGCCAGCAGCCAACCGGGACAGGGGGTCAATGAGCAGTTCTTC; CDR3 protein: CASSQPGQGVNEQFF
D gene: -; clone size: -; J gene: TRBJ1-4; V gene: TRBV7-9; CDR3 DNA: TGTGCCAGCAGCTTAGATGGCCCGAAGGAAAAACTGTTTTTT; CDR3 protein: CASSLDGPKEKLFF